Listed below are T cell receptor beta chains from one sample, sequenced in a study of cytotoxic CD8 clonotypes in ibrutinib-treated CLL. Data came from immunoSEQ multiplex PCR; TCRdb stores just in-frame clones and leaves some out. The sample has some 200,000 clones; around three quarters are singletons. The material sequenced was PBMCs, taken after 24 months of ibrutinib treatment. Receptors originate from a human donor with chronic lymphocytic leukemia. Both conserved end residues are part of each CDR3. A D gene is named only where the DNA matches it firmly. Not every row has a clone size; where given, it reads once, few, many or a size class.

j_call: TRBJ2-7; d_call: NA; v_call: TRBV7-8; clone_size: NA; cdr3_aa: CASSLAQESSYEQYF; cdr3_nt: TGTGCCAGCAGCTTAGCGCAGGAGAGCTCCTACGAGCAGTACTTC
j_call: TRBJ2-1; d_call: TRBD2; v_call: TRBV11-2; clone_size: NA; cdr3_aa: CASSSVAGREQFF; cdr3_nt: TGTGCCAGCAGCTCGGTAGCGGGGAGGGAGCAGTTCTTC
j_call: TRBJ2-1; d_call: NA; v_call: TRBV4-2; clone_size: few; cdr3_aa: CASSQEGGWEQFF; cdr3_nt: TGTGCCAGCAGCCAAGAGGGGGGTTGGGAGCAGTTCTTC
j_call: TRBJ2-1; d_call: TRBD2; v_call: TRBV9; clone_size: NA; cdr3_aa: CASRPGTSGYNEQFF; cdr3_nt: TGTGCCAGCAGACCCGGGACTAGCGGTTACAATGAGCAGTTCTTC
j_call: TRBJ2-1; d_call: NA; v_call: TRBV14; clone_size: once; cdr3_aa: CASSQVGGGQFF; cdr3_nt: TGTGCCAGCAGCCAAGTGGGGGGCGGTCAGTTCTTC
j_call: TRBJ1-1; d_call: NA; v_call: TRBV29-1; clone_size: NA; cdr3_aa: CSVVQASTEAFF; cdr3_nt: TGCAGCGTTGTGCAGGCCTCCACTGAAGCTTTCTTT
j_call: TRBJ2-7; d_call: NA; v_call: TRBV9; clone_size: NA; cdr3_aa: CASSPFVEAAYEQYF; cdr3_nt: TGTGCCAGCAGCCCATTTGTCGAGGCTGCCTACGAGCAGTACTTC
j_call: TRBJ2-5; d_call: NA; v_call: TRBV7-2; clone_size: NA; cdr3_aa: CASSFAVFIGEETQYF; cdr3_nt: TGTGCCAGCAGCTTCGCAGTTTTCATTGGGGAAGAGACCCAGTACTTC
j_call: TRBJ2-7; d_call: NA; v_call: TRBV6-5; clone_size: NA; cdr3_aa: CASSQSTSTYEQYF; cdr3_nt: TGTGCCAGCAGTCAAAGCACTAGCACCTACGAGCAGTACTTC
j_call: TRBJ2-7; d_call: TRBD2; v_call: TRBV7-9; clone_size: NA; cdr3_aa: CASSPPEGRAGVGEQYF; cdr3_nt: TGTGCCAGCAGCCCTCCCGAGGGACGGGCGGGAGTGGGCGAGCAGTACTTC
j_call: TRBJ2-5; d_call: NA; v_call: TRBV2; clone_size: NA; cdr3_aa: CASSGIHPQETQYF; cdr3_nt: TGTGCCAGCAGTGGTATTCATCCACAAGAGACCCAGTACTTC
j_call: TRBJ1-2; d_call: TRBD1; v_call: TRBV6-5; clone_size: NA; cdr3_aa: CASRRTGESGYTF; cdr3_nt: TGTGCCAGCAGAAGGACAGGGGAAAGCGGCTACACCTTC
j_call: TRBJ2-1; d_call: NA; v_call: TRBV15; clone_size: NA; cdr3_aa: CATSSRNGGRNEQFF; cdr3_nt: TGTGCCACCAGCTCGAGGAACGGGGGAAGGAATGAGCAGTTCTTC
j_call: TRBJ2-3; d_call: TRBD2; v_call: TRBV10-3; clone_size: NA; cdr3_aa: CAISPPTSSGDTQYF; cdr3_nt: TGTGCCATCAGCCCTCCGACTAGCTCGGGAGATACGCAGTATTTT
j_call: TRBJ2-7; d_call: NA; v_call: TRBV6-6; clone_size: NA; cdr3_aa: CASSGLDEEQYF; cdr3_nt: TGTGCCAGCAGTGGACTCGATGAGGAGCAGTACTTC
j_call: TRBJ2-2; d_call: TRBD1; v_call: TRBV25-1; clone_size: NA; cdr3_aa: CASTETGTGTGELFF; cdr3_nt: TGTGCCAGCACCGAGACAGGGACGGGCACCGGGGAGCTGTTTTTT
j_call: TRBJ1-4; d_call: NA; v_call: TRBV30; clone_size: NA; cdr3_aa: CAWSIREKLFF; cdr3_nt: TGTGCCTGGAGTATCCGAGAAAAACTGTTTTTT
j_call: TRBJ1-2; d_call: NA; v_call: TRBV7-2; clone_size: NA; cdr3_aa: CASSPVGYGYTF; cdr3_nt: TGTGCCAGCAGCCCAGTCGGGTATGGCTACACCTTC
j_call: TRBJ2-7; d_call: NA; v_call: TRBV7-9; clone_size: few; cdr3_aa: CASSSTPYEQYF; cdr3_nt: TGTGCCAGCAGCTCCACACCCTACGAGCAGTACTTC
j_call: TRBJ2-1; d_call: NA; v_call: TRBV11-3; clone_size: few; cdr3_aa: CASSLGAVRNEQFF; cdr3_nt: TGTGCCAGCAGCTTAGGGGCAGTAAGGAATGAGCAGTTCTTC
j_call: TRBJ2-1; d_call: NA; v_call: TRBV15; clone_size: few; cdr3_aa: CATSILEYNEQFF; cdr3_nt: TGTGCCACCAGTATCCTAGAGTACAATGAGCAGTTCTTC
j_call: TRBJ2-1; d_call: TRBD2; v_call: TRBV5-1; clone_size: NA; cdr3_aa: CASSQSIVAGGYNEQFF; cdr3_nt: TGCGCCAGCAGCCAGTCAATCGTTGCGGGAGGCTACAATGAGCAGTTCTTC
j_call: TRBJ1-5; d_call: NA; v_call: TRBV9; clone_size: once; cdr3_aa: CASSGDGFGGQPQHF; cdr3_nt: TGTGCCAGCAGCGGGGACGGGTTTGGAGGGCAGCCCCAGCATTTT
j_call: TRBJ2-7; d_call: TRBD2; v_call: TRBV5-1; clone_size: NA; cdr3_aa: CASSLAYRLAGGREQYF; cdr3_nt: TGCGCCAGCAGCTTGGCCTATCGGCTAGCGGGAGGAAGAGAGCAGTACTTC
j_call: TRBJ1-5; d_call: TRBD1; v_call: TRBV23-1; clone_size: NA; cdr3_aa: CASSHIQGARAQPQHF; cdr3_nt: TGCGCCAGCAGTCACATACAGGGGGCGCGGGCTCAGCCCCAGCATTTT
j_call: TRBJ2-7; d_call: TRBD1; v_call: TRBV7-9; clone_size: NA; cdr3_aa: CASSLVTGGEIYEQYF; cdr3_nt: TGTGCCAGCAGCTTAGTCACAGGGGGCGAAATCTACGAGCAGTACTTC
j_call: TRBJ2-5; d_call: TRBD1; v_call: TRBV27; clone_size: NA; cdr3_aa: CASSSTGLGTQYF; cdr3_nt: TGTGCCAGCAGTTCGACAGGGTTGGGGACCCAGTACTTC
j_call: TRBJ1-4; d_call: NA; v_call: TRBV5-6; clone_size: NA; cdr3_aa: CASSATHSKTNEKLFF; cdr3_nt: TGTGCCAGCAGCGCCACCCATTCGAAAACTAATGAAAAACTGTTTTTT
j_call: TRBJ2-1; d_call: TRBD2; v_call: TRBV18; clone_size: NA; cdr3_aa: CASSLTGTSGLNEQFF; cdr3_nt: TGTGCCAGCTCACTAACCGGGACTAGCGGACTCAATGAGCAGTTCTTC
j_call: TRBJ2-5; d_call: TRBD1; v_call: TRBV5-6; clone_size: NA; cdr3_aa: CASSPDRGRETQYF; cdr3_nt: TGTGCCAGCAGCCCGGACAGGGGACGCGAGACCCAGTACTTC
j_call: TRBJ2-7; d_call: TRBD2; v_call: TRBV7-9; clone_size: NA; cdr3_aa: CASSTGLAGYYEQYF; cdr3_nt: TGTGCCAGCAGCACCGGACTAGCGGGATACTACGAGCAGTACTTC
j_call: TRBJ2-7; d_call: NA; v_call: TRBV13; clone_size: NA; cdr3_aa: CASSLERGSEQYF; cdr3_nt: TGTGCCAGCAGCTTAGAAAGGGGGAGCGAGCAGTACTTC
j_call: TRBJ2-7; d_call: TRBD2; v_call: TRBV30; clone_size: NA; cdr3_aa: CAWSVGAGRYEQYF; cdr3_nt: TGTGCCTGGAGTGTGGGAGCGGGGCGTTACGAGCAGTACTTC
j_call: TRBJ2-7; d_call: NA; v_call: TRBV19; clone_size: NA; cdr3_aa: CAVAAADRYEQYF; cdr3_nt: TGTGCCGTCGCGGCAGCAGACCGGTACGAGCAGTACTTC
j_call: TRBJ2-7; d_call: TRBD2; v_call: TRBV27; clone_size: NA; cdr3_aa: CASRGTSGRAGEQYF; cdr3_nt: TGTGCCAGCAGGGGGACTAGCGGGAGAGCTGGGGAGCAGTACTTC
j_call: TRBJ2-1; d_call: TRBD2; v_call: TRBV15; clone_size: NA; cdr3_aa: CATNPGTSGSNEQFF; cdr3_nt: TGTGCCACCAACCCCGGGACTAGCGGGAGCAATGAGCAGTTCTTC
j_call: TRBJ2-7; d_call: TRBD2; v_call: TRBV11-2; clone_size: NA; cdr3_aa: CASSTGLAEFYEQYF; cdr3_nt: TGTGCCAGCAGCACGGGACTAGCGGAGTTCTACGAGCAGTACTTC
j_call: TRBJ1-2; d_call: NA; v_call: TRBV7-2; clone_size: NA; cdr3_aa: CASSLAIGGYTF; cdr3_nt: TGTGCCAGCAGCTTAGCCATTGGCGGCTACACCTTC
j_call: TRBJ2-7; d_call: TRBD2; v_call: TRBV28; clone_size: NA; cdr3_aa: CASSSPSGGNYEQYF; cdr3_nt: TGTGCCAGCAGTTCACCGAGCGGGGGAAACTACGAGCAGTACTTC
j_call: TRBJ2-1; d_call: NA; v_call: TRBV7-2; clone_size: once; cdr3_aa: CASSLAIRNEQFF; cdr3_nt: TGTGCCAGCAGCTTAGCCATCCGGAATGAGCAGTTCTTC
j_call: TRBJ2-1; d_call: NA; v_call: TRBV19; clone_size: NA; cdr3_aa: CASSPGSSYNEQFF; cdr3_nt: TGTGCCAGTAGTCCGGGGAGTTCCTACAATGAGCAGTTCTTC
j_call: TRBJ2-6; d_call: NA; v_call: TRBV5-1; clone_size: NA; cdr3_aa: CASSSGTFFYSGANVLTF; cdr3_nt: TGCGCCAGCAGCTCCGGGACCTTTTTTTACTCTGGGGCCAACGTCCTGACTTTC
j_call: TRBJ2-1; d_call: NA; v_call: TRBV7-6; clone_size: NA; cdr3_aa: CASSLAGQSIDEQFF; cdr3_nt: TGTGCCAGCAGCTTAGCCGGACAGTCTATCGATGAGCAGTTCTTC
j_call: TRBJ2-7; d_call: NA; v_call: TRBV7-9; clone_size: few; cdr3_aa: CASSLEAGYEQYF; cdr3_nt: TGTGCCAGCAGCTTAGAGGCGGGTTACGAGCAGTACTTC
j_call: TRBJ2-7; d_call: TRBD1; v_call: TRBV5-1; clone_size: NA; cdr3_aa: CASSLDRVPSEQYF; cdr3_nt: TGCGCCAGCAGTTTGGACAGGGTCCCCTCCGAGCAGTACTTC
j_call: TRBJ2-3; d_call: NA; v_call: TRBV11-2; clone_size: NA; cdr3_aa: CASSYTRGTTSTDTQYF; cdr3_nt: TGTGCCAGCAGCTACACCCGGGGGACAACTAGCACAGATACGCAGTATTTT
j_call: TRBJ2-1; d_call: TRBD1; v_call: TRBV19; clone_size: NA; cdr3_aa: CASASSGQVSLDEQFF; cdr3_nt: TGTGCCAGTGCCAGCTCAGGACAGGTAAGCCTTGATGAGCAGTTCTTC
j_call: TRBJ2-1; d_call: NA; v_call: TRBV7-6; clone_size: few; cdr3_aa: CASSHMGDSYNEQFF; cdr3_nt: TGTGCCAGCAGCCACATGGGAGATTCGTACAATGAGCAGTTCTTC
j_call: TRBJ2-1; d_call: NA; v_call: TRBV11-2; clone_size: NA; cdr3_aa: CASSSRTNYNEQFF; cdr3_nt: TGTGCCAGCAGCTCGCGAACTAATTACAATGAGCAGTTCTTC
j_call: TRBJ1-1; d_call: NA; v_call: TRBV2; clone_size: few; cdr3_aa: CAGTGEGVGTEAFF; cdr3_nt: TGTGCCGGAACAGGTGAAGGAGTTGGCACTGAAGCTTTCTTT
j_call: TRBJ1-1; d_call: TRBD1; v_call: TRBV11-2; clone_size: NA; cdr3_aa: CANSRQGWTEAFF; cdr3_nt: TGTGCCAACTCCCGACAGGGGTGGACTGAAGCTTTCTTT
j_call: TRBJ1-3; d_call: NA; v_call: TRBV11-2; clone_size: NA; cdr3_aa: CASSLAGGLSGNTIYF; cdr3_nt: TGTGCCAGCAGCTTAGCTGGGGGCCTCTCTGGAAACACCATATATTTT
j_call: TRBJ2-7; d_call: TRBD2; v_call: TRBV27; clone_size: NA; cdr3_aa: CATAQREDYEQYF; cdr3_nt: TGTGCCACCGCTCAGCGGGAGGACTACGAGCAGTACTTC
j_call: TRBJ2-1; d_call: NA; v_call: TRBV27; clone_size: NA; cdr3_aa: CASSLTWRYRPGLYEQFF; cdr3_nt: TGTGCCAGCAGTCTCACTTGGAGGTACAGGCCTGGGCTTTATGAGCAGTTCTTC
j_call: TRBJ2-1; d_call: NA; v_call: TRBV30; clone_size: NA; cdr3_aa: CAWDSSAYEQFF; cdr3_nt: TGTGCCTGGGATTCCTCTGCGTATGAGCAGTTCTTC
j_call: TRBJ2-1; d_call: TRBD1; v_call: TRBV7-2; clone_size: NA; cdr3_aa: CASSYYGTGVGEQFF; cdr3_nt: TGTGCCAGCAGCTACTACGGGACAGGGGTGGGTGAGCAGTTCTTC
j_call: TRBJ2-7; d_call: TRBD2; v_call: TRBV11-2; clone_size: NA; cdr3_aa: CASSPQGLGSYEQYF; cdr3_nt: TGTGCCAGCAGCCCCCAGGGACTAGGTAGTTACGAGCAGTACTTC
j_call: TRBJ2-1; d_call: NA; v_call: TRBV10-3; clone_size: NA; cdr3_aa: CAITAGGLQYNEQFF; cdr3_nt: TGTGCCATCACTGCTGGGGGTCTTCAATACAATGAGCAGTTCTTC
j_call: TRBJ1-3; d_call: NA; v_call: TRBV6-5; clone_size: NA; cdr3_aa: CASSYIATGNTIYF; cdr3_nt: TGTGCCAGCAGTTACATAGCAACTGGAAACACCATATATTTT
j_call: TRBJ1-4; d_call: NA; v_call: TRBV6-1; clone_size: NA; cdr3_aa: CASSEFGHGGPEKLFF; cdr3_nt: TGTGCCAGCAGTGAATTTGGGCATGGGGGTCCTGAAAAACTGTTTTTT